This T cell receptor (beta chain) was captured in a study of T cell responses to AZD1222 COVID-19 vaccine. The CDR3 covers 15 residues. The junction had 8 bases not matched to a gene; V was cut back by 7 bases and J by 4 bases. Germline-derived CDR1 and CDR2 are SNHLY and FYNNEI. Sequenced by immunoSEQ multiplex PCR; TCRdb stores in-frame clones only, minus some. The sample consists of about 83,000 clones, under 95% of them appearing once. The sequence was obtained from an adult who received the AZD1222 COVID-19 vaccine. The genes are TRBV2 and TRBJ2-1; 9 bases match TRBD1. The sample was peripheral blood, taken 28 days after the second AZD1222 dose. CDR3 residues: CASTFTGQGYNEQFF. The CDR3 nucleotides are TGTGCCAGCACCTTCACGGGACAGGGTTACAATGAGCAGTTCTTC.